Below are 24 T cell receptor beta chains sequenced from a single sample in a study of spatial heterogeneity in lung cancer. The time point denotes: sample taken at primary tumor resection. TCRdb re-called the 5' RACE reads with MiXCR, one entry per CDR3 protein. The profile shows about 1,500 distinct CDR3 sequences, roughly 14% of them singletons. The sequencing here drew on normal lung tissue next to the tumor, taken at surgery. The receptors derive from a male donor with early-stage non-small cell lung cancer.

This clonotype was seen ten or more times. A much larger clone sits a single nucleotide away, making a read error possible. The chain combines TRBV19 with TRBJ1-5; 7 bases align to TRBD1. The CDR3 runs to 15 residues. Germline trimming cut 4 bases from V and 3 bases from J; bases unmatched to any gene: 6. Looked up from germline, CDR1 is LNHDA and CDR2 is SQIVND (reference sequence). In DNA, the CDR3 is TGTGCCAGTAGTAATATGAGGGGGCCCAATCAGCCCCAGCATTTT. It encodes CASSNMRGPNQPQHF.

This chain links TRBV28 with TRBJ2-3; D possibly corresponds to TRBD2 (5 bases). Trimming shortened V by 5 bases and J by 3 bases, and 12 bases separated the two germline ends. There are 14 residues in the CDR3. Germline CDR1 MDHEN, CDR2 SYDVKM. DNA for the CDR3: TGTGCCAGCAGTAAGAGGGTCGGGACAGATACGCAGTATTTT. This encodes CASSKRVGTDTQYF.

This clonotype was seen repeatedly, ten times or more. This chain connects TRBV27 to TRBJ2-7; 11 bases map to TRBD2. The CDR3 has 15 residues. The V gene's germline CDR1 is MNHEY and CDR2 SMNVEV (reference sequence). J gave up 1 base and V 7 bases, and 6 bases lay outside the gene matches. CDR3 region: CASKLGTSGSYEQYF. The CDR3, as DNA: TGTGCCAGCAAATTGGGGACTAGCGGATCCTACGAGCAGTACTTC.

J is TRBJ2-3 and V is TRBV12-3 or TRBV12-4; 8 bases match TRBD2. The CDR3 consists of 16 residues. J was trimmed by 5 bases and V by 6 bases; bases with no gene match: 13. CDR3 DNA: TGTGCCAGCAGGAGATTAGTAGCGGGAAGGGTAGATACGCAGTATTTT. This translates into CASRRLVAGRVDTQYF.

This clonotype was counted ten times or more. V gene TRBV5-1 combines with J gene TRBJ2-2, with D maybe TRBD2 (6 bases). Trimming shortened V by 0 bases and J by 6 bases, and 15 bases separated the two germline ends. The CDR3 contains 16 residues. Per germline, CDR1 SGHRS and CDR2 YFSETQ. DNA of the CDR3: TGCGCCAGCAGCTTGGACGTGGGAGGCGGCGCCGGGGAGCTGTTTTTT. Protein: CASSLDVGGGAGELFF. The full variable domain, with the rest looked up from reference TRBV5-1 and TRBJ2-2, is KAGVTQTPRYLIKTRGQQVTLSCSPISGHRSVSWYQQTPGQGLQFLFEYFSETQRNKGNFPGRFSGRQFSNSRSEMNVSTLELGDSALYLCASSLDVGGGAGELFFGEGSRLTVL.

This clonotype was recorded many times. The chain's CDR3 is CASSFMERTMAGEQFF. The CDR3 bases are TGTGCCAGCAGCTTCATGGAGAGGACTATGGCGGGTGAGCAGTTCTTC. This chain uses TRBV7-6 with TRBJ2-1; D perhaps matches TRBD2 (6 bases). The CDR3 sequence is 16 residues long. The V gene lost 3 bases and the J gene lost 9 bases, with 21 bases spanning the gap. Looked up from germline, CDR1 is SGHVS and CDR2 is FNYEAQ. Filled out from reference TRBV7-6 and TRBJ2-1, the complete variable domain reads GAGVSQSPRYKVTKRGQDVALRCDPISGHVSLYWYRQALGQGPEFLTYFNYEAQQDKSGLPNDRFSAERPEGSISTLTIQRTEQRDSAMYRCASSFMERTMAGEQFFGPGTRLTVL.

This clonotype is large by share. This sequence joins TRBV28 and TRBJ2-7, with D possibly being TRBD1 (5 bases). V lost 6 bases, J lost 6 bases, and 12 bases lay in between. Per germline, CDR1 MDHEN and CDR2 SYDVKM. The CDR3 sequence is 12 residues long. The CDR3 nucleotides are TGTGCCAGCAGATCAGGGCCCCGCGAGCAGTACTTC. Protein sequence: CASRSGPREQYF.

This clonotype is classed as medium-sized. The chain couples TRBV6-5 to TRBJ1-2, with 7 bases fitting TRBD1. The CDR3 sequence is 12 residues long. The V gene end was trimmed by 6 bases and the J gene end by 8 bases; junction bases not matched to a gene: 6. Germline V gene data show CDR1 as MNHEY and CDR2 as SVGAGI. This chain's CDR3 is CASRTGMWGYTF. The CDR3 DNA is TGTGCCAGCAGGACAGGGATGTGGGGCTACACCTTC.

This clonotype was seen ten or more times. V and J are TRBV2 and TRBJ2-1; 8 bases are shared with TRBD2. The CDR3 sequence is 12 residues long. CDR1 and CDR2 (germline): SNHLY, FYNNEI. V lost 3 bases and J lost 14; bases outside the gene matches: 6. The CDR3 is CASSDAGGRKFF. CDR3 nucleotide sequence: TGTGCCAGCAGTGACGCGGGGGGAAGGAAGTTCTTC.

This clonotype is medium-sized. The genes are TRBV7-9 and TRBJ2-7; perhaps TRBD2 as D (5 bases). The ends were cut back, 4 bases at V and 1 base at J, with 8 bases in the middle. Per germline, CDR1 SEHNR and CDR2 FQNEAQ (reference sequence). The CDR3 covers 13 residues. The CDR3 DNA reads TGTGCCAGCAGCTCCAGCGGATCCTACGAGCAGTACTTC. It codes for CASSSSGSYEQYF.

This clonotype is medium-sized in the sample. The chain has TRBV5-1 and TRBJ2-2; 7 bases fit TRBD1. V shed 2 bases and J 2 bases; nucleotides not matched to a gene: 9. In germline, CDR1 is SGHRS, CDR2 YFSETQ. The CDR3 is 17 amino acids. CDR3 sequence (DNA): TGCGCCAGCAGCTTAGTACCGACAGGGATTAACACCGGGGAGCTGTTTTTT. Translated: CASSLVPTGINTGELFF.

The gene calls are TRBV6-2 or TRBV6-3 and TRBJ2-7; 8 bases align to TRBD2. The CDR3 extends over 16 amino acids. V lost 8 bases and J lost 6; bases outside the gene matches: 18. Germline V CDR1 and CDR2: MNHEY, SVGEGT. CDR3 DNA sequence: TGTGCCAGCTCACCCCCCCAGTGGCGGGGGGACCCCGAGCAGTACTTC. Translating gives CASSPPQWRGDPEQYF.

By frequency in the sample, this clonotype is large. The V call is TRBV6-2 or TRBV6-3, the J call TRBJ2-5; TRBD2 matches 10 bases. The germline V gene has CDR1 MNHEY and CDR2 SVGEGT. V trimming: 0 bases; J trimming: 5 bases; junction bases outside the gene matches: 3. The CDR3 has 15 residues. The CDR3 protein is CASSYSSSGSETQYF. The CDR3 DNA reads TGTGCCAGCAGTTACTCGTCTAGCGGGAGTGAGACCCAGTACTTC.

Relative to its sample, this clonotype is large. V usage is TRBV12-3 or TRBV12-4 and J usage is TRBJ1-5; the D gene is possibly TRBD1 (5 bases). The germline V and J ends were trimmed by 5 bases and 5 bases, with 16 bases remaining between them. The CDR3 spans 15 residues. In DNA, the CDR3 is TGTGCCAGCAGTCCGATTTCTGGGACGGATCAGCCCCAGCATTTT. This sequence encodes CASSPISGTDQPQHF.

This clonotype is categorized as large. The genes are TRBV28 and TRBJ2-7, with 8 bases identical to TRBD1. Trimming removed 5 bases from V and 3 bases from J; junction bases left unmatched: 3. This CDR3 region has 13 residues. The germline gives CDR1 MDHEN, CDR2 SYDVKM. As DNA, the CDR3 is TGTGCCAGCAGTACCGGACAGGGCTACGAGCAGTACTTC. This codes for CASSTGQGYEQYF.

This clonotype is classed as medium-sized. This chain uses TRBV24-1 with TRBJ1-5, with D unclear. Germline CDR1 KGHDR, CDR2 SFDVKD. This CDR3 is 15 amino acids long. The ends were cut back, 4 bases at V and 7 bases at J, with 16 bases in the middle. In nucleotides, the CDR3 is TGTGCCACCAGTGACCCATCCCAGCCGCCCCAGCCCCAGCATTTT. Amino acid sequence: CATSDPSQPPQPQHF.

This clonotype is labeled as medium-sized. The rearrangement links TRBV27 to TRBJ2-7, with D perhaps given as TRBD1 or TRBD2 (5 bases each). The germline CDR1 and CDR2 sequences are MNHEY and SMNVEV (reference sequence). Between the trimmed V and J ends, which lost 6 bases and 7 bases, there was a span of 10 bases. CDR3 size: 11 residues. CDR3 amino acids: CASSSGLEQYF. The CDR3 DNA is TGTGCCAGCAGCTCGGGGCTGGAGCAGTACTTC.

Sample share makes this clonotype medium-sized (0.01 to 0.1%). V is TRBV29-1 and J is TRBJ2-1; 8 nucleotides agree with TRBD2. V lost 0 bases and J lost 1; bases outside the gene matches: 5. CDR1 SQVTM and CDR2 ANQGSEA come from the germline V gene. The CDR3 runs to 16 residues. CDR3 protein: CSVEDPQRESYNEQFF. For the CDR3, the DNA is TGCAGCGTTGAAGATCCGCAGCGGGAGTCCTACAATGAGCAGTTCTTC.

This clonotype ranks as large (0.1 to 1%). The V and J genes are TRBV29-1 and TRBJ2-1, with D perhaps matching TRBD2 (5 bases). The CDR3 is 9 amino acids. The V end was cut by 5 bases, the J end by 14 bases, with 10 bases between. Germline assignment: CDR1 SQVTM and CDR2 ANQGSEA. The DNA of the CDR3 is TGCAGCGTTTCGGGGAGCAAGTTCTTC. Its protein product is CSVSGSKFF.

This clonotype qualifies as medium-sized. The chain links TRBV3-1 to TRBJ1-1; D gene uncertain. Germline CDR1 and CDR2: LGHDT and YNNKEL (reference sequence). This CDR3 contains 14 residues. V dropped 4 bases and J dropped 3 bases, with 12 bases sitting between them. The CDR3 region is CASSPLFRDTEAFF. The CDR3 nucleotides are TGTGCCAGCAGCCCCCTGTTTCGGGACACTGAAGCTTTCTTT.

This clonotype showed up many times. The chain uses TRBV30 and TRBJ2-3; 7 bases match TRBD1. This CDR3 spans 15 amino acids. Per germline, CDR1 GTSNPN and CDR2 SVGIG (reference sequence). The junction had 4 bases not matched to a gene; V was cut back by 1 base and J by 0 bases. CDR3 loop: CAWSGGTVSTDTQYF. DNA for the CDR3: TGTGCCTGGAGTGGGGGGACAGTAAGCACAGATACGCAGTATTTT. The full variable domain, in which reference TRBV30 and TRBJ2-3 provide the parts outside the CDR3, is SQTIHQWPATLVQPVGSPLSLECTVEGTSNPNLYWYRQAAGRGLQLLFYSVGIGQISSEVPQNLSASRPQDRQFILSSKKLLLSDSGFYLCAWSGGTVSTDTQYFGPGTRLTVL.

This sequence joins TRBV2 and TRBJ2-1; D may be TRBD1 or TRBD2 (7 bases each). The germline CDR1 and CDR2 sequences are SNHLY and FYNNEI. This CDR3 region has 13 residues. V gave up 2 bases and J gave up 9 bases, with 11 bases separating them. DNA for the CDR3: TGTGCCAGCAGTGAAACAGGGGAGGGTGAGCAGTTCTTC. Translating gives CASSETGEGEQFF.

By share, this clonotype counts as medium-sized. The chain's CDR3 is CASRTAATEAIYF. The CDR3, as DNA: TGTGCCAGCAGGACAGCGGCTACGGAGGCCATATATTTT. The V and J genes are TRBV7-9 and TRBJ1-3, with a weak D call TRBD1 (5 bases). CDR1 is SEHNR, CDR2 FQNEAQ, per germline (reference sequence). The V gene lost 6 bases and the J gene lost 11 bases, with 17 bases spanning the gap. This CDR3 has 13 amino acids.

This clonotype rates as medium-sized (0.01 to 0.1%). Since no conserved phenylalanine or tryptophan closes the CDR3, a read error is the likely cause. J is TRBJ2-1 and V is TRBV2; D remains ambiguous. With 1 base removed from V and 5 bases from J, the gap between germline ends came to 3 bases. This CDR3 spans 12 amino acids. Germline CDR1 SNHLY, CDR2 FYNNEI. For the CDR3, the DNA is TGTGCCAGCAGTGAAGGACACAATGAGCAGTTCGTC. Its translation is CASSEGHNEQFV.